The present T cell receptor beta chain was sequenced within a study of vaccination and CD4 T cells after COVID-19. CD4+ T cells that had been cultured provided DNA sequenced with the Oncomine TCR Beta short-read assay. MiXCR was run by TCRdb on the PCR reads, yielding one entry per CDR3 protein. The table has 14,000 to 15,000 distinct CDR3 sequences, about two fifths seen once. Specified treatment: roughly 11-day PBMC culture with coronavirus spike peptide pools or control peptides (ViraFEST assay). V dropped 4 bases and J dropped 7; count of bases not matched to a gene: 6. The CDR3 consists of 14 residues. The germline V gene has CDR1 DFQATT and CDR2 SNEGSKA (reference sequence). As to this clonotype: Its antigen is undetermined.

This clonotype was obtained from a human donor who had recovered from COVID-19. The J gene is TRBJ2-1, the V gene TRBV20-1; 11 nucleotides line up with TRBD2. Sequenced sample: CD4+ T cells from blood, cultured in vitro. As DNA, the CDR3 is TGCAGTGCTACAACTAGCGGGGGTCGAAATGAGCAGTTCTTC. Protein sequence: CSATTSGGRNEQFF.